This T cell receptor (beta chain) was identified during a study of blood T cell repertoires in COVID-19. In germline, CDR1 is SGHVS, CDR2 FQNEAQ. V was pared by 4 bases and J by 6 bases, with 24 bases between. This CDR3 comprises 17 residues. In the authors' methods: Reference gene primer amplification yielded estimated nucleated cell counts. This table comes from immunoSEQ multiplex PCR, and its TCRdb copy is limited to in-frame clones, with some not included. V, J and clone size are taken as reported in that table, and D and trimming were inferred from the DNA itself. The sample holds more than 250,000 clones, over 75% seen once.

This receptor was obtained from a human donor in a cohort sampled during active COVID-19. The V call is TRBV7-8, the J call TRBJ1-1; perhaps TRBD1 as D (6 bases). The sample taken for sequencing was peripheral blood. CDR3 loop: CASSSRYHPQGRAEAFF. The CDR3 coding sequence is TGTGCCAGCAGCTCCCGATATCACCCACAGGGTCGCGCTGAAGCTTTCTTT. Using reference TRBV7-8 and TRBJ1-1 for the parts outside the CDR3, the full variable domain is GAGVSQSPRYKVAKRGQDVALRCDPISGHVSLFWYQQALGQGPEFLTYFQNEAQLDKSGLPSDRFFAERPEGSVSTLKIQRTQQEDSAVYLCASSSRYHPQGRAEAFFGQGTRLTVV.